The 14 T cell receptor beta chains below come from one sample, sequenced in a study of T cell responses to AZD1222 COVID-19 vaccine. Data came from immunoSEQ multiplex PCR; TCRdb stores just in-frame clones and leaves some out. Of around 100,000 clones listed, 85% to 90% are singletons. The specimen was peripheral blood, collected on day 0 of AZD1222 vaccination. Receptors originate from an adult in good health.

The chain couples TRBV18 to TRBJ1-5, with TRBD1 matching 8 bases. The junction had 5 bases not matched to a gene; V was cut back by 5 bases and J by 2 bases. CDR3 size: 15 residues. From germline, CDR1 is KGHSH and CDR2 LQKENI. The CDR3 region has the DNA TGTGCCAGCTCAGAAGGACAGGGAGGCAATCAGCCCCAGCATTTT. It yields the protein CASSEGQGGNQPQHF.

The rearrangement joins TRBV27 to TRBJ1-1, with a tentative D call TRBD1 (6 bases). CDR1 is MNHEY and CDR2 is SMNVEV in the germline V gene (reference sequence). V lost 7 bases and J 10 bases, leaving 22 bases between the germline ends. The CDR3 is made up of 14 amino acids. The CDR3 is CASTRRGQGRRAFF. As DNA, the CDR3 is TGTGCCAGCACTCGCCGTGGGCAGGGGAGACGAGCTTTCTTT.

The chain has TRBV9 and TRBJ2-5; TRBD1 aligns across 9 bases. The V segment lost 3 bases and the J segment 1 base; nucleotides outside the gene matches: 1. Germline loops: CDR1 SGDLS, CDR2 YYNGEE. There are 14 residues in the CDR3. CDR3 loop: CASSEGQGQETQYF. In DNA, the CDR3 is TGTGCCAGCAGCGAGGGACAGGGCCAAGAGACCCAGTACTTC.

The chain employs TRBV6-1 and TRBJ1-5; D gene unclear. Germline loops: CDR1 MNHNS, CDR2 SASEGT. Trimming shortened V by 0 bases and J by 7 bases, and 7 bases separated the two germline ends. The CDR3 is 13 residues long. CDR3 sequence (DNA): TGTGCCAGCAGTGAAGCCGTCCACCAGCCCCAGCATTTT. It translates to CASSEAVHQPQHF.

The V gene is TRBV9, the J gene TRBJ1-1; D not resolved. V dropped 0 bases and J dropped 8 bases, with 11 bases sitting between them. Germline lookup yields CDR1 SGDLS and CDR2 YYNGEE. There are 13 residues in the CDR3. The CDR3 loop is CASSVGPVKEAFF. The CDR3 DNA follows: TGTGCCAGCAGCGTAGGACCGGTGAAGGAAGCTTTCTTT.

In this sample, this clone turned up once. V and J are TRBV20-1 and TRBJ2-1; 7 bases match TRBD1. The CDR3 consists of 11 residues. Losses at the gene ends were 6 bases for V and 15 bases for J; bases not matched to a gene: 11. CDR1 and CDR2 (germline): DFQATT, SNEGSKA (reference sequence). CDR3 sequence: CSAPGTVRAFF. The CDR3 coding sequence is TGCAGTGCACCCGGGACAGTGAGGGCGTTCTTC.

The V call is TRBV19, the J call TRBJ1-1, with a tentative D call TRBD1 (6 bases). Germline V CDR1 and CDR2: LNHDA, SQIVND (reference sequence). This CDR3 has 13 residues. Trimming removed 3 bases at V and 8 bases at J, with 13 bases between. The CDR3 here is CASSIVGQGEAFF. The CDR3 DNA reads as TGTGCCAGTAGTATCGTGGGACAAGGAGAAGCTTTCTTT.

The V gene is TRBV7-2, the J gene TRBJ1-3; TRBD1 matches at 7 bases. The length of the CDR3 is 17 residues. The ends lost 5 bases at V and 1 base at J; junction bases unmatched: 11. Looked up from germline, CDR1 is SGHTA and CDR2 is FQGNSA. This CDR3 reads CASSPQGSRVSGNTIYF. As DNA, the CDR3 is TGTGCCAGCAGCCCACAGGGGAGTAGGGTATCTGGAAACACCATATATTTT.

Only a few counts were recorded for this clone. The chain is built from TRBV18 and TRBJ1-5; TRBD1 is a possible D gene (6 bases). Germline-derived CDR1 and CDR2 are KGHSH and LQKENI. V was clipped by 1 base and J by 0 bases, with 10 bases between them. CDR3 size: 16 residues. DNA of the CDR3: TGTGCCAGCTCACCACTACCAGGGGTTAGCAATCAGCCCCAGCATTTT. It is translated as CASSPLPGVSNQPQHF.

The chain links TRBV7-2 to TRBJ2-3; 9 bases map to TRBD2. Germline V gives CDR1 SGHTA, CDR2 FQGNSA. The CDR3 length is 18 residues. With V trimmed by 2 bases and J by 0 bases, 9 bases remained unmatched. CDR3 bases: TGTGCCAGCAGCTTAACCAGCGGGGGGTATCCAAGCACAGATACGCAGTATTTT. Translated: CASSLTSGGYPSTDTQYF.

This chain joins TRBV5-6 and TRBJ2-7; 8 nucleotides align to TRBD1. CDR3 length: 15 residues. Losses at the gene ends were 1 base for V and 3 bases for J; bases not matched to a gene: 6. Per the germline V gene, CDR1 is SGHDT and CDR2 is YYEEEE. CDR3 bases: TGTGCCAGCAGCTTGTCGGACAGGGCCGACTACGAGCAGTACTTC. This translates into CASSLSDRADYEQYF. The entire variable domain, with the rest obtained from reference TRBV5-6 and TRBJ2-7, is as follows: DAGVTQSPTHLIKTRGQQVTLRCSPKSGHDTVSWYQQALGQGPQFIFQYYEEEERQRGNFPDRFSGHQFPNYSSELNVNALLLGDSALYLCASSLSDRADYEQYFGPGTRLTVT.

The chain joins TRBV7-2 to TRBJ2-1, with D possibly matching TRBD1 (6 bases). Germline assignment: CDR1 SGHTA and CDR2 FQGNSA. This CDR3 contains 16 residues. V was clipped by 5 bases and J by 2 bases, with 16 bases between them. For the CDR3, the DNA is TGTGCCAGCAGCATCCGGGACAACCCGACCTACAATGAGCAGTTCTTC. Protein sequence: CASSIRDNPTYNEQFF.

The chain links TRBV7-2 to TRBJ2-4; 8 bases fit TRBD1. The ends lost 5 bases at V and 6 bases at J; junction bases unmatched: 9. This CDR3 comprises 15 residues. Germline V gene lookup returns CDR1 SGHTA and CDR2 FQGNSA. The CDR3 protein is CASSQDGTGVNIQYF. The CDR3 nucleotides are TGTGCCAGCAGCCAAGACGGGACAGGAGTAAACATTCAGTACTTC.

Note on this clone: Other DNA variants within this sample encode the same CDR3. V and J are TRBV28 and TRBJ1-1, with 10 nucleotides matching TRBD1. J gave up 3 bases and V 3 bases, and 1 base lay outside the gene matches. The CDR3 spans 14 residues. Per the germline V gene, CDR1 is MDHEN and CDR2 is SYDVKM. The CDR3 spells CASSLGTGDTEAFF. For the CDR3, the DNA is TGTGCCAGCAGTTTGGGGACAGGGGACACTGAAGCTTTCTTT.